Presented here are 19 T cell receptor beta chains from one specimen sequenced in a study of blood T cell repertoires in COVID-19. TCRdb's table, derived via immunoSEQ multiplex PCR, lists solely in-frame clones and lacks some. The sample contains approximately 210,000 clones, 80% to 90% of which appear only once. The sequenced sample consisted of peripheral blood. The source of these receptors is a man younger than 40 with active or convalescent COVID-19.

This sequence joins TRBV28 and TRBJ2-1; 11 positions agree with TRBD2. The junction had 12 bases not matched to a gene; V was cut back by 7 bases and J by 7 bases. Germline CDR1 is MDHEN and CDR2 is SYDVKM. The CDR3 totals 16 residues. The CDR3 DNA sequence: TGTGCCAGCATTACTCCCGGACTAGCGGGCATTAATGAGCAGTTCTTC. Translated, it gives CASITPGLAGINEQFF.

CDR3: CSVMRTGAYNEQFF. The DNA of the CDR3 is TGCAGCGTAATGCGGACAGGGGCTTACAATGAGCAGTTCTTC. V usage is TRBV29-1 and J usage is TRBJ2-1; 9 positions agree with TRBD1. CDR3 length: 14 residues. CDR1 is SQVTM, CDR2 ANQGSEA, per germline. V lost 6 bases, J lost 4 bases, and 7 bases stayed unmatched.

This clone was counted a single time. The chain has TRBV5-4 and TRBJ2-1; 11 bases match TRBD2. Germline values: CDR1 SGHNT, CDR2 YYREEE (reference sequence). Trimming removed 4 bases from V and 9 bases from J; junction bases left unmatched: 6. There are 14 residues in the CDR3. This chain's CDR3 is CASSPRLAGIEQFF. Here the CDR3 DNA reads TGTGCCAGCAGCCCACGACTAGCGGGAATTGAGCAGTTCTTC.

The V gene is TRBV5-6, the J gene TRBJ2-5; 8 bases fit TRBD2. The V and J ends lost 0 bases and 5 bases, in that order; junction bases with no gene match: 3. CDR3 length equals 14 residues. Germline CDR1 and CDR2: SGHDT and YYEEEE. The CDR3 nucleotides read TGTGCCAGCAGCTTGGCGGGGGGGACGGAGACCCAGTACTTC. It specifies CASSLAGGTETQYF.

The chain is built from TRBV15 and TRBJ1-5; 8 bases are a match to TRBD1. Germline values: CDR1 LNHNV, CDR2 YYDKDF (reference sequence). With 2 bases clipped from V and 6 bases from J, the junction kept 3 bases outside the gene matches. The CDR3 contains 14 residues. The DNA for the CDR3 is TGTGCCACCAGCAGACAGGGGGCTACTCAGCCCCAGCATTTT. Amino acid sequence: CATSRQGATQPQHF.

The chain recombines TRBV4-1 with TRBJ1-2; D is unresolved. Trimming took off 4 bases at V and 2 bases at J, with 14 bases between the two ends. CDR1 and CDR2 from the germline V gene are MGHRA and YSYEKL. The CDR3 has 15 residues. The CDR3 DNA reads as TGCGCCAGCAGCCTATATATGACGGAGAACTATGGCTACACCTTC. Translated: CASSLYMTENYGYTF.

The V gene is TRBV28, the J gene TRBJ2-7; D is perhaps TRBD2 (5 bases). Looked up from germline, CDR1 is MDHEN and CDR2 is SYDVKM. This CDR3 has 14 residues. Trimming removed 2 bases at V and 2 bases at J, with 10 bases between. CDR3 protein: CASSLGSVTYEQYF. CDR3 nucleotides: TGTGCCAGCAGTTTAGGTAGCGTAACCTACGAGCAGTACTTC.

V and J are TRBV10-3 and TRBJ2-7; TRBD1 matches 10 bases. Germline values: CDR1 ENHRY, CDR2 SYGVKD. The CDR3 runs 16 residues. V lost 0 bases to trimming and J lost 5 bases; unmatched junction nucleotides: 7. Written as DNA, the CDR3 is TGTGCCATCAGTGAGTCCCCGGGACAGGGGCTAAACGAGCAGTACTTC. As protein: CAISESPGQGLNEQYF.

The V gene is TRBV11-2, the J gene TRBJ1-4; D uncertain. Germline V gene data show CDR1 as SGHAT and CDR2 as FQNNGV. V lost 1 base, J lost 2 bases, and 11 bases lay in between. The CDR3 is made up of 16 amino acids. The CDR3 DNA reads as TGTGCCAGCAGCTTAGGAGCCCTGGGCACTAATGAAAAACTGTTTTTT. The encoded protein is CASSLGALGTNEKLFF.

The gene calls are TRBV19 and TRBJ2-1; possible D gene TRBD1, 6 bases. The V end lost 6 bases, the J end lost 0 bases, and 15 bases lay between the germline ends. The germline CDR1 and CDR2 sequences are LNHDA and SQIVND (reference sequence). The CDR3 has 16 amino acids. CDR3 coding DNA: TGTGCCAGTAGGGCGAACAGGGAAAGCTCCTACAATGAGCAGTTCTTC. Its protein product is CASRANRESSYNEQFF. Full variable domain (rest looked up from reference TRBV19 and TRBJ2-1): DGGITQSPKYLFRKEGQNVTLSCEQNLNHDAMYWYRQDPGQGLRLIYYSQIVNDFQKGDIAEGYSVSREKKESFPLTVTSAQKNPTAFYLCASRANRESSYNEQFFGPGTRLTVL.

This sequence joins TRBV11-2 and TRBJ2-5; 10 nucleotides match TRBD2. Germline lookup yields CDR1 SGHAT and CDR2 FQNNGV. The ends lost 5 bases at V and 2 bases at J; junction bases unmatched: 8. This CDR3 comprises 16 residues. CDR3 sequence: CASSQRNSGGQETQYF. The CDR3 DNA reads as TGTGCCAGCAGCCAACGGAATAGCGGGGGGCAAGAGACCCAGTACTTC. The variable domain in full, with the rest retrieved from reference TRBV11-2 and TRBJ2-5, is EAGVAQSPRYKIIEKRQSVAFWCNPISGHATLYWYQQILGQGPKLLIQFQNNGVVDDSQLPKDRFSAERLKGVDSTLKIQPAKLEDSAVYLCASSQRNSGGQETQYFGPGTRLLVL.

As for this clone: Other DNA sequences in the same sample also yield this CDR3. The chain uses TRBV29-1 and TRBJ1-1, with D possibly TRBD1 on 5 matching bases. V shed 3 bases and J shed 5 bases, with 7 bases lying between them. This CDR3 comprises 11 residues. Germline lookup yields CDR1 SQVTM and CDR2 ANQGSEA. The CDR3 region is CSVDRGTEAFF. The CDR3 DNA reads as TGCAGCGTTGATCGGGGGACTGAAGCTTTCTTT.

This chain joins TRBV3-1 (or the pseudogene TRBV3-2) and TRBJ1-6, with D possibly matching TRBD1 (5 bases). The CDR3 has 15 residues. Deletions cut 1 base from V and 7 bases from J, with 11 bases between. CDR1 LGHDT and CDR2 YNNKEL come from the germline V gene (reference sequence). Here the CDR3 reads CASSQGSGPNSPLHF. The CDR3 bases are TGTGCCAGCAGCCAAGGATCAGGGCCCAATTCACCCCTCCACTTT.

This clone was observed a handful of times. At the DNA level, this CDR3 is encoded by other sequences in the same sample as well. V gene TRBV9 combines with J gene TRBJ2-1; D remains unclear. CDR1 and CDR2 (germline): SGDLS, YYNGEE. The V gene lost 0 bases and the J gene lost 6 bases, with 7 bases spanning the gap. The CDR3 contains 13 residues. The CDR3 nucleotides are TGTGCCAGCAGCGTAGTGGCAGGCAATGAGCAGTTCTTC. Residues: CASSVVAGNEQFF.

V is TRBV21-1 and J is TRBJ2-1; the table's TRBD2 call for D was not verified on the DNA. TRBV21-1 is a pseudogene. This CDR3 contains 16 residues. The CDR3 nucleotides read TGTGCCAGCAGCAAAGGCCCGGGACTAGCAGACAATGAGCAGTTCTTC. It codes for CASSKGPGLADNEQFF.

This sequence joins TRBV19 and TRBJ2-3; 7 bases are a match to TRBD2. Germline CDR1 and CDR2: LNHDA and SQIVND (reference sequence). The CDR3 runs to 14 residues. Trimming took 6 bases from V and 4 from J; bases not matched to a gene: 7. CDR3 coding DNA: TGTGCCAGTAGCACCCCCACTAGCGCAGATACGCAGTATTTT. Protein product: CASSTPTSADTQYF.

The J gene is TRBJ2-3, the V gene TRBV9; a weak D match, TRBD2 (6 bases). Per the germline V gene, CDR1 is SGDLS and CDR2 is YYNGEE. This CDR3 has 15 residues. Trimming cost V 2 bases and J 0 bases, with 10 bases left between them. The chain's CDR3 is CASSVLALSTDTQYF. DNA for the CDR3: TGTGCCAGCAGCGTCCTAGCGCTTAGCACAGATACGCAGTATTTT.

This chain uses TRBV27 with TRBJ1-4; a possible D gene is TRBD1 (6 bases). The CDR3 has 16 amino acids. V lost 0 bases to trimming and J lost 7 bases, with 15 bases between them. CDR1 is MNHEY, CDR2 SMNVEV, per germline (reference sequence). In nucleotides, the CDR3 is TGTGCCAGCAGTTTATCCCCACAGGGATACGGTGAAAAACTGTTTTTT. The encoded protein is CASSLSPQGYGEKLFF.

This clone occurred a few times. The chain combines TRBV28 with TRBJ1-2, with 12 bases lining up with TRBD1. J was trimmed by 5 bases and V by 3 bases; bases with no gene match: 7. CDR3 length equals 16 residues. Germline lookup yields CDR1 MDHEN and CDR2 SYDVKM. CDR3 sequence (DNA): TGTGCCAGCAGTTTTCGGGGACAGGGGGCCCGTTATGGCTACACCTTC. It codes for CASSFRGQGARYGYTF.